The next 5 T cell receptor beta chains were all read from a single sample in a study of T-cell reconstitution after alpha-beta-depleted transplantation in children. Unique molecular identifiers featured in how the TCRbeta library was prepared. Each CDR3 protein is one row after TCRdb ran MiXCR on the PCR reads. This sample has tens of thousands of distinct CDR3 sequences, with roughly 45% found just once. The specimen was PBMCs, mostly from graft donor cells, collected 360 days after TCRalphabeta/CD19-depleted stem cell transplant. These TCRs come from a male patient between 5 and 17 years old who had a stem cell transplant for acute lymphoblastic leukemia, so the T cells may come from the graft donor.

J is TRBJ2-2 and V is TRBV29-1; TRBD2 might be the D (6 bases). Germline V gives CDR1 SQVTM, CDR2 ANQGSEA. V gave up 7 bases and J gave up 3 bases, with 12 bases separating them. The CDR3 loop spans 13 amino acids. The CDR3 DNA reads as TGCAGCGCTTTGGAGGGTCACACCGGGGAGCTGTTTTTT. Its protein is CSALEGHTGELFF.

The gene calls are TRBV10-3 and TRBJ2-3; no definite D call. Trimming pared 3 bases from V and 7 bases from J, leaving 17 bases between. The CDR3 consists of 15 residues. Germline V gene data show CDR1 as ENHRY and CDR2 as SYGVKD. CDR3 residues: CAISEKGPSFNTQYF. The CDR3 DNA follows: TGTGCCATCAGTGAAAAAGGACCGAGCTTCAATACGCAGTATTTT.

The V and J genes are TRBV11-2 and TRBJ2-7; no definite D call. CDR3 length: 14 residues. Per germline, CDR1 SGHAT and CDR2 FQNNGV. The ends were cut back, 5 bases at V and 1 base at J, with 12 bases in the middle. The CDR3 is CASSPHSESYEQYF. In DNA, the CDR3 is TGTGCCAGCAGCCCCCATTCGGAATCCTACGAGCAGTACTTC.

CDR3 coding DNA: TGTGCCAGCGGGGACAGGGAAAGGGATCAGCCCCAGCATTTT. Protein sequence: CASGDRERDQPQHF. The V gene is TRBV28, the J gene TRBJ1-5; 9 bases fit TRBD1. The V and J ends lost 8 bases and 5 bases, in that order; junction bases with no gene match: 7. In germline, CDR1 is MDHEN, CDR2 SYDVKM. The CDR3 contains 14 residues.

This chain joins TRBV29-1 and TRBJ1-6, with 9 bases aligning to TRBD1. The CDR3 spans 12 residues. In germline, CDR1 is SQVTM, CDR2 ANQGSEA. Losses at the gene ends were 6 bases for V and 12 bases for J; bases not matched to a gene: 6. The CDR3 is CSVRDREEPLHF. The CDR3 DNA sequence: TGCAGCGTCCGGGACAGGGAGGAACCCCTCCACTTT.